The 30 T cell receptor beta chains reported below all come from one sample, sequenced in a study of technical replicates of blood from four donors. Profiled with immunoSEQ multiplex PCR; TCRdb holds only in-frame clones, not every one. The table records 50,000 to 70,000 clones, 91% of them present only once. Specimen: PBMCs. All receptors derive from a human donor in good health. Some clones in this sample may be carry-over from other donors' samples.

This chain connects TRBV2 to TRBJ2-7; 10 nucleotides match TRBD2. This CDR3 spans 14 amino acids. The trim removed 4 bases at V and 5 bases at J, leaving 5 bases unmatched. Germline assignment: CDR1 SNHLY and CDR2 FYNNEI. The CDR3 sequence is CASSVQRGGNEQYF. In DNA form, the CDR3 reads TGTGCCAGCAGTGTGCAGCGGGGGGGTAACGAGCAGTACTTC.

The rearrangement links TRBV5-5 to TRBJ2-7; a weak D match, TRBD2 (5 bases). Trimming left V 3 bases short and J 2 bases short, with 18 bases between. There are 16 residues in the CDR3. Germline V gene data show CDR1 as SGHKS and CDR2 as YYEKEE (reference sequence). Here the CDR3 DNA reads TGTGCCAGCAGCTCCCTTGGCGGGCATACTACCTACGAGCAGTACTTC. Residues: CASSSLGGHTTYEQYF. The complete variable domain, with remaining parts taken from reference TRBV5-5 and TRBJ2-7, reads DAGVTQSPTHLIKTRGQQVTLRCSPISGHKSVSWYQQVLGQGPQFIFQYYEKEERGRGNFPDRFSARQFPNYSSELNVNALLLGDSALYLCASSSLGGHTTYEQYFGPGTRLTVT.

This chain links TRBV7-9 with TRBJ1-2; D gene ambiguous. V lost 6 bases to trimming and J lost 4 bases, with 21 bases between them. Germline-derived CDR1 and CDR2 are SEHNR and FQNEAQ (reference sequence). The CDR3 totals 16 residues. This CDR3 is CASSHPRSQWAYGYTF. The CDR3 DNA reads TGTGCCAGCAGTCACCCCCGTTCCCAGTGGGCCTATGGCTACACCTTC.

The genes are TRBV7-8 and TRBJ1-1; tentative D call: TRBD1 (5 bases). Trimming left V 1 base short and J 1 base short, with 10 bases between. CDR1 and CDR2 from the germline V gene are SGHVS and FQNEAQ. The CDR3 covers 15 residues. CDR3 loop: CASSLGGVRNTEAFF. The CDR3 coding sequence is TGTGCCAGCAGCTTAGGGGGGGTACGGAACACTGAAGCTTTCTTT.

The CDR3 spells CSVEGGGSGGYTF. In DNA, the CDR3 is TGCAGCGTTGAAGGGGGGGGGTCTGGCGGCTACACCTTC. The chain combines TRBV29-1 with TRBJ1-2; tentative D call: TRBD1 (5 bases). Trimming cost V 1 base and J 8 bases, with 14 bases left between them. Germline V gene lookup returns CDR1 SQVTM and CDR2 ANQGSEA. The CDR3 extends over 13 amino acids.

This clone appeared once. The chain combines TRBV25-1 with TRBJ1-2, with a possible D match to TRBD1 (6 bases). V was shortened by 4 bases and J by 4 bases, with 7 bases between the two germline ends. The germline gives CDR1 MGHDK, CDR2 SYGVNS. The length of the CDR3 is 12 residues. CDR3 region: CASSAQGYGYTF. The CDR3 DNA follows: TGTGCCAGCAGTGCACAGGGCTATGGCTACACCTTC.

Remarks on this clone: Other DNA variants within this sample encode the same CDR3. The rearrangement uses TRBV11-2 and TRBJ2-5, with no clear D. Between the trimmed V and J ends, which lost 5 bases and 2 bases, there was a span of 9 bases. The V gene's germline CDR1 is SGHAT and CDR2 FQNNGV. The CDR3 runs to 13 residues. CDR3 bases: TGTGCCAGCAGCCTCTGGCGGCAAGAGACCCAGTACTTC. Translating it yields CASSLWRQETQYF.

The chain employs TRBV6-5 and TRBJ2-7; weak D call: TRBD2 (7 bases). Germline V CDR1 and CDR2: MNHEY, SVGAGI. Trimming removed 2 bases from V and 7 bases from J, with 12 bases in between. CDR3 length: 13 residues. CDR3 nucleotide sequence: TGTGCCAGCAGTTACGGGGGGGGCTCGGAGCAGTACTTC. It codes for CASSYGGGSEQYF.

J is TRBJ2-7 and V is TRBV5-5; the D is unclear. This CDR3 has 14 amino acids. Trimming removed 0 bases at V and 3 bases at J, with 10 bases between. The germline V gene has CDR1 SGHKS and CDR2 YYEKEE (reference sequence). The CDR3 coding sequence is TGTGCCAGCAGCTTGGTTCAGAATCACTACGAGCAGTACTTC. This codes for CASSLVQNHYEQYF.

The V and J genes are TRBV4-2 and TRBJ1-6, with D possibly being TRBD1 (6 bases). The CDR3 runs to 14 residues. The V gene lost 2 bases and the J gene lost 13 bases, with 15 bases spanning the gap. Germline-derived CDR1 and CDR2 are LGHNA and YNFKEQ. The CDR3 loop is CASSQRDTAYPLHF. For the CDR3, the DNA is TGTGCCAGCAGCCAACGGGACACCGCTTATCCCCTCCACTTT.

CDR3 sequence reads: CSAAAEETQYF. The CDR3 DNA reads as TGCAGTGCCGCGGCAGAAGAGACCCAGTACTTC. V and J are TRBV20-1 and TRBJ2-5; D uncertain. The V gene's germline CDR1 is DFQATT and CDR2 SNEGSKA (reference sequence). The V end lost 6 bases, the J end lost 3 bases, and 8 bases lay between the germline ends. This CDR3 has 11 amino acids.

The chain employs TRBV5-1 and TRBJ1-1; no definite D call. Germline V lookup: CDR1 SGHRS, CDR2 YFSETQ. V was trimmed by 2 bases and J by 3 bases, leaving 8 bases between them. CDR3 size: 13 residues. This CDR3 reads CASSFNADTEAFF. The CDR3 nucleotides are TGCGCCAGCAGCTTCAATGCGGACACTGAAGCTTTCTTT.

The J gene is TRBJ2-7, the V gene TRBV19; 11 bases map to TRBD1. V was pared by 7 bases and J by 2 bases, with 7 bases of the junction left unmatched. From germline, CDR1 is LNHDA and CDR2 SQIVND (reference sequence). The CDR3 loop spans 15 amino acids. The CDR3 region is CASTQGQGATYEQYF. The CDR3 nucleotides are TGTGCCAGTACCCAAGGACAGGGGGCGACCTACGAGCAGTACTTC.

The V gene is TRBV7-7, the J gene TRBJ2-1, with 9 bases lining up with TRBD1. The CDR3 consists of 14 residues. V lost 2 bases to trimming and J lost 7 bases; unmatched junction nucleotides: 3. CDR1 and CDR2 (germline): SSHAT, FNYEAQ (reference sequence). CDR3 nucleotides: TGTGCCAGCAGCTTATCCGGACAGGGGAATGAGCAGTTCTTC. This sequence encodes CASSLSGQGNEQFF.

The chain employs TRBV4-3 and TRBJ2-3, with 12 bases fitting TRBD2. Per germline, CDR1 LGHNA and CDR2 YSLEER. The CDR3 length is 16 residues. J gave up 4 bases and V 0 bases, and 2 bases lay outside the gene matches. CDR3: CASSQDLAGGPDTQYF. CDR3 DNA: TGCGCCAGCAGCCAAGACCTAGCGGGGGGGCCAGATACGCAGTATTTT.

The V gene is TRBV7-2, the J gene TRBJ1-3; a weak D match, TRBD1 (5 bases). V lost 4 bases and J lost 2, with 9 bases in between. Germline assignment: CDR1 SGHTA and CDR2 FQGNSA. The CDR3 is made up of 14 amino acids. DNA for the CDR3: TGTGCCAGCAGCTCCGACAGAACTGGAAACACCATATATTTT. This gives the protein CASSSDRTGNTIYF.

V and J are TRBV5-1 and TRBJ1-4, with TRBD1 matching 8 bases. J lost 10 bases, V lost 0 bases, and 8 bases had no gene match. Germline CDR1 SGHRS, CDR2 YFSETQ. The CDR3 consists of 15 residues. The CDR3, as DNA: TGCGCCAGCAGCTTGGTAGCGACAACAGGGGGAAAACTGTTTTTT. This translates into CASSLVATTGGKLFF.

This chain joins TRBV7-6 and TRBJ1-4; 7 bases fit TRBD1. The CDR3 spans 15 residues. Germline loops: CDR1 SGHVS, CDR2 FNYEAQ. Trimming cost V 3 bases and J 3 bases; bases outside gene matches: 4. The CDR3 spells CASSLTGSANEKLFF. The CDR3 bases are TGTGCCAGCAGCTTGACAGGGAGTGCTAATGAAAAACTGTTTTTT. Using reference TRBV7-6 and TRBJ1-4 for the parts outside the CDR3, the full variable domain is GAGVSQSPRYKVTKRGQDVALRCDPISGHVSLYWYRQALGQGPEFLTYFNYEAQQDKSGLPNDRFSAERPEGSISTLTIQRTEQRDSAMYRCASSLTGSANEKLFFGSGTQLSVL.

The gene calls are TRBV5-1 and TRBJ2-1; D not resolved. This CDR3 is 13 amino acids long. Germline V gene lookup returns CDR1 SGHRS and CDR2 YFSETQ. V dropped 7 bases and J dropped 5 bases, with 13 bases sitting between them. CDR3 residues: CASALTTDNEQFF. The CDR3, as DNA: TGCGCCAGCGCGCTTACCACCGACAATGAGCAGTTCTTC.

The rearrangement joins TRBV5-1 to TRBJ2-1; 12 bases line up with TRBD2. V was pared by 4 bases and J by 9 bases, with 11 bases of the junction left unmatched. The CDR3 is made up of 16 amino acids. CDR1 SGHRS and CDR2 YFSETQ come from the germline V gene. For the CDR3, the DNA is TGCGCCAGCAGCCGGGCGGGGACTAGCGGGTCACTTGAGCAGTTCTTC. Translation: CASSRAGTSGSLEQFF.

CDR3 amino acids: CASSLYQAYEQYF. DNA of the CDR3: TGTGCCAGCAGCTTGTATCAGGCCTACGAGCAGTACTTC. The J gene is TRBJ2-7, the V gene TRBV5-4; D is unclear. V shed 1 base and J shed 2 bases, with 7 bases lying between them. This CDR3 region has 13 residues. Germline CDR1 and CDR2: SGHNT and YYREEE (reference sequence).

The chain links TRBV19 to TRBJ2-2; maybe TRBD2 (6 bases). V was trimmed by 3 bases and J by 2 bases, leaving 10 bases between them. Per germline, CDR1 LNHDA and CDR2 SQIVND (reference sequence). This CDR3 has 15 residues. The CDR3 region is CASSMGRGNTGELFF. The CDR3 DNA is TGTGCCAGTAGTATGGGGCGGGGTAACACCGGGGAGCTGTTTTTT. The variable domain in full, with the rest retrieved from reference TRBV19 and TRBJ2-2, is DGGITQSPKYLFRKEGQNVTLSCEQNLNHDAMYWYRQDPGQGLRLIYYSQIVNDFQKGDIAEGYSVSREKKESFPLTVTSAQKNPTAFYLCASSMGRGNTGELFFGEGSRLTVL.

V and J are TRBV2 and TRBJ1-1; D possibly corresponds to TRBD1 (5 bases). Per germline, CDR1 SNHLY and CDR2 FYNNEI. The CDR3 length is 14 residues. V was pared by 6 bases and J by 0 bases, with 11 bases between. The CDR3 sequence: CASRGGLMNTEAFF. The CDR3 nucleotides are TGTGCCAGCAGGGGGGGGTTGATGAACACTGAAGCTTTCTTT.

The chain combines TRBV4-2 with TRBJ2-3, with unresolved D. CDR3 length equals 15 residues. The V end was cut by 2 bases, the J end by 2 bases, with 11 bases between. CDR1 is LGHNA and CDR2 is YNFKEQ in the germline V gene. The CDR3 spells CASSQRLADTDTQYF. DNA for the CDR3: TGTGCCAGCAGCCAAAGATTGGCGGACACAGATACGCAGTATTTT.

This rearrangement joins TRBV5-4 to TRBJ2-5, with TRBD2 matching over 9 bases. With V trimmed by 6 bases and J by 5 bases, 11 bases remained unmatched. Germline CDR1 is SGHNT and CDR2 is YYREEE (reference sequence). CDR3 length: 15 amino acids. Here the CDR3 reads CASTFLREGPETQYF. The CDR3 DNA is TGTGCCAGCACCTTCTTGCGGGAGGGCCCCGAGACCCAGTACTTC.

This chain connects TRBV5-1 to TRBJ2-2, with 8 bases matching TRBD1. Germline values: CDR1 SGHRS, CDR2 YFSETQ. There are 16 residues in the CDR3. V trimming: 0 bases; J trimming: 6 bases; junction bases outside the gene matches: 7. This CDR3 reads CASSLDETGVSGELFF. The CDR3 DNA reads TGCGCCAGCAGCTTGGATGAGACAGGGGTATCCGGGGAGCTGTTTTTT.

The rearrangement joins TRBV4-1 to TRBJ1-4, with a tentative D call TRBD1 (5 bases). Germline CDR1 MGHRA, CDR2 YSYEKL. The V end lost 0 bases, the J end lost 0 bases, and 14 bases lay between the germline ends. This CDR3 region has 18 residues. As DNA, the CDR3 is TGCGCCAGCAGCCAAGATGGGGGAGGAGAAGCAACTAATGAAAAACTGTTTTTT. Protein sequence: CASSQDGGGEATNEKLFF.

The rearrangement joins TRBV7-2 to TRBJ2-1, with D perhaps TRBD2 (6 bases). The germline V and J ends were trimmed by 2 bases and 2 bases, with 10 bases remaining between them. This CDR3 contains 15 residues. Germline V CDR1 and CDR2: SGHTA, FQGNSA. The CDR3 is CASSLQASAYNEQFF. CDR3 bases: TGTGCCAGCAGCTTACAGGCTAGCGCCTACAATGAGCAGTTCTTC.

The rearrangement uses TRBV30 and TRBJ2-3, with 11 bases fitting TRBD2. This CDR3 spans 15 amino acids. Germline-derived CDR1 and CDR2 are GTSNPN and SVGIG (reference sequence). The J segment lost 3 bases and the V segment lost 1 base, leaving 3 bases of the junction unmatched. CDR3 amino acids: CAWSAGLAATDTQYF. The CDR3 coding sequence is TGTGCCTGGAGTGCGGGACTAGCGGCAACAGATACGCAGTATTTT.

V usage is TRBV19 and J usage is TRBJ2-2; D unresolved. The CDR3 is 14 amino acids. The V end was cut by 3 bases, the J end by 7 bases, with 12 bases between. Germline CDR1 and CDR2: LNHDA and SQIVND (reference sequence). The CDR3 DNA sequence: TGTGCCAGTAGTATCACGGGTAACGGCGGGGAGCTGTTTTTT. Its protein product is CASSITGNGGELFF.